This entry is about one T cell receptor beta chain. Its antigen is currently unknown. Amplification used 60 Vbeta primers and 13 Jbeta primers. This table comes from immunoSEQ multiplex PCR, and its TCRdb copy is limited to in-frame clones, with some not included. The sample carries over 200,000 clones, around 80% recorded once. This record comes from a study of cytomegalovirus exposure and HLA in healthy donors. Study conclusions and caveats: A later analysis showed HLA-associated TCR beta chains outstripping equally common others in clonal expansion. Sequencing likely generated an artifact that appeared as a cluster of highly shared sequence variants. Accurate prediction of most subjects' HLA-A and HLA-B alleles from TCR beta sequences was reported.

Germline loops: CDR1 SGDLS, CDR2 YYNGEE. The CDR3 length is 15 residues. The sample was PBMCs. This chain connects TRBV9 to TRBJ2-5; 7 nucleotides line up with TRBD1. The DNA end favors TRBJ2-7, so the J call may be wrong. This clonotype originated in a male donor in good health and CMV-seronegative. The CDR3 here is CASSEGWGTEYEQYF. The CDR3 DNA sequence: TGTGCCAGCAGCGAGGGCTGGGGGACAGAGTACGAGCAGTACTTC.